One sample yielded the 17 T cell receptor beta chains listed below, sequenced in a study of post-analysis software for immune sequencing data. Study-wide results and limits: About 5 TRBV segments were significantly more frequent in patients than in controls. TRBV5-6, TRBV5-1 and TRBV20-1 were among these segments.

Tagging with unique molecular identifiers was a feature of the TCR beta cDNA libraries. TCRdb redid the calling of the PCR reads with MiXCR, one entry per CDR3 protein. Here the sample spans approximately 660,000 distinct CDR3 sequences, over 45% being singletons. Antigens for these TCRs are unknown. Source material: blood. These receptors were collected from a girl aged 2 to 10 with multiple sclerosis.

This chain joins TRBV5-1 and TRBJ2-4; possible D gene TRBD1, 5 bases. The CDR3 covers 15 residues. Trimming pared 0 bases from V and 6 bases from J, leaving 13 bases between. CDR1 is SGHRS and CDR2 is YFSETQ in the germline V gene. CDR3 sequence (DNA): TGCGCCAGCAGCTTGGCTTTAGGACAAGGAAACATTCAGTACTTC. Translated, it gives CASSLALGQGNIQYF.

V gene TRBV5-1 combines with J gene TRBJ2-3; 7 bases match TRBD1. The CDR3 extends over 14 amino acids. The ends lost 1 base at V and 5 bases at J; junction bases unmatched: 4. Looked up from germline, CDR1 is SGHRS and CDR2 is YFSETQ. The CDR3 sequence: CASSLPDREDTQYF. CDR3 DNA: TGCGCCAGCAGCTTGCCAGACAGGGAAGATACGCAGTATTTT.

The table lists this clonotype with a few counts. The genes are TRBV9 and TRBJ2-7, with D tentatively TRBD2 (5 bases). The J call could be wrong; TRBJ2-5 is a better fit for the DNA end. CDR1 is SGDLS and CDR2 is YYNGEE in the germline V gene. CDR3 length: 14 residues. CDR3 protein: CASSVWGEGETQYF. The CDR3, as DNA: TGTGCCAGCAGCGTATGGGGAGAAGGGGAGACCCAGTACTTC.

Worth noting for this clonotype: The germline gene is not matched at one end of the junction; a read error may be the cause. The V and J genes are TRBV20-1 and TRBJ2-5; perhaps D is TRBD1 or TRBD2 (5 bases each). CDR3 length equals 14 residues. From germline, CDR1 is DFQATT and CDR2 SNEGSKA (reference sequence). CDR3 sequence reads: CSARDGGIEETQCF. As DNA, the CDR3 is TGCAGTGCTAGAGATGGGGGTATCGAAGAGACCCAGTGCTTC.

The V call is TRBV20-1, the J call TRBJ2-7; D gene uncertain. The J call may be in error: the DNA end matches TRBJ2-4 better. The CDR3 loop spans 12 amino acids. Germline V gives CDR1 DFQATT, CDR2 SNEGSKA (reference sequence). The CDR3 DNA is TGCAGTGCTAGGCGGAACAAAAACATTCAGTACTTC. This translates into CSARRNKNIQYF.

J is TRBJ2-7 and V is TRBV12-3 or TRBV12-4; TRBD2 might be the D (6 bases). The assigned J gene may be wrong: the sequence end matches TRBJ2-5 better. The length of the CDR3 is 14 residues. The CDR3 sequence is CASSFVAVQETQYF. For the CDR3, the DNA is TGTGCCAGCAGTTTCGTAGCGGTACAAGAGACCCAGTACTTC.

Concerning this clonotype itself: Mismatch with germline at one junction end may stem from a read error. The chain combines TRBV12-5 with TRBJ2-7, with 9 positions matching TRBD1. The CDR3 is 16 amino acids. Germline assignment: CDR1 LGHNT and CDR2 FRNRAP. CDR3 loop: CASGLVGGQGIYEQYF. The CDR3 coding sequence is TGTGCCAGTGGTTTGGTAGGGGGACAGGGCATCTACGAGCAGTACTTC. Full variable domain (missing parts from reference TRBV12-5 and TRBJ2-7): DARVTQTPRHKVTEMGQEVTMRCQPILGHNTVFWYRQTMMQGLELLAYFRNRAPLDDSGMPKDRFSAEMPDATLATLKIQPSEPRDSAVYFCASGLVGGQGIYEQYFGPGTRLTVT.

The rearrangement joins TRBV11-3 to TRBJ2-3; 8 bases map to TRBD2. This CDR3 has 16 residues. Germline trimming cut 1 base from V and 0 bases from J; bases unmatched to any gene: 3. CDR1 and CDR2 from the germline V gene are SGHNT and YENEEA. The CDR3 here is CASSLGKRGSTDTQYF. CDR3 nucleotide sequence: TGTGCCAGCAGCTTAGGGAAGCGGGGGAGCACAGATACGCAGTATTTT.

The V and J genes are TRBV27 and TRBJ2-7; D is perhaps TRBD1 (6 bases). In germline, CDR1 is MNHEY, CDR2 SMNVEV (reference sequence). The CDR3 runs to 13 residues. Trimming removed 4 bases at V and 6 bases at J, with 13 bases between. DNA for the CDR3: TGTGCCAGCAGTTCAGCCACAGGGTTCGAGCAGTACTTC. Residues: CASSSATGFEQYF.

CDR3 amino acids: CSARPEGSSYNEQFF. DNA of the CDR3: TGCAGTGCTAGGCCGGAGGGCTCCTCCTACAATGAGCAGTTCTTC. The V and J genes are TRBV20-1 and TRBJ2-1; D perhaps matches TRBD2 (6 bases). The CDR3 extends over 15 amino acids. V lost 3 bases to trimming and J lost 0 bases, with 12 bases between them. CDR1 and CDR2 from the germline V gene are DFQATT and SNEGSKA (reference sequence).

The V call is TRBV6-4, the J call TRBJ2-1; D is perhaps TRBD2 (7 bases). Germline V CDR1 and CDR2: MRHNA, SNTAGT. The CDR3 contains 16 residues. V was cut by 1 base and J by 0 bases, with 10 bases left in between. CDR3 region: CASSDWGGVSYNEQFF. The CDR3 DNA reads TGTGCCAGCAGTGACTGGGGGGGCGTCTCCTACAATGAGCAGTTCTTC.

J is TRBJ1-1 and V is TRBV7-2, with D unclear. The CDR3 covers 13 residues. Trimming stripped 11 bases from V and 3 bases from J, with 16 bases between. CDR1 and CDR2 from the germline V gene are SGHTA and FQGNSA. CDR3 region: CAHFVQRDTEAFF. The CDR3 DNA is TGTGCCCACTTTGTCCAGAGGGACACTGAAGCTTTCTTT.

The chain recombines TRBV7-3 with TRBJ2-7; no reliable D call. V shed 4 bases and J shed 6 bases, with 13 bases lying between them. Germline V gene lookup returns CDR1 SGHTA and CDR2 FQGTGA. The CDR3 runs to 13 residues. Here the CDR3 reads CASSSYLATEQYF. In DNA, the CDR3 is TGTGCCAGCAGCTCGTACTTGGCCACCGAGCAGTACTTC.

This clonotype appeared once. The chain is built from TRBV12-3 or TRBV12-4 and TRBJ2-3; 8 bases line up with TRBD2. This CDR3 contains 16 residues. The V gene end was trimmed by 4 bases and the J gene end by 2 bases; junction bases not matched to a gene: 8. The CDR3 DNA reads TGTGCCAGCAGTTCAGACCAGCGGGGGAACACAGATACGCAGTATTTT. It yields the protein CASSSDQRGNTDTQYF.

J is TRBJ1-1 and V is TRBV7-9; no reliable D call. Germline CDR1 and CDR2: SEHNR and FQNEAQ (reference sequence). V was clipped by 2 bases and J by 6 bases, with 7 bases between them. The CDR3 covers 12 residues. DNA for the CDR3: TGTGCCAGCAGCTTACGGGATGCTGAAGCTTTCTTT. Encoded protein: CASSLRDAEAFF.

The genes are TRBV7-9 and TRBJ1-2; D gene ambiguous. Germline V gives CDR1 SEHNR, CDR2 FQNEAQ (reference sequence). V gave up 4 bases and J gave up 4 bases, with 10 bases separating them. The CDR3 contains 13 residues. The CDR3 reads CASSYAGGYGYTF. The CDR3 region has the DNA TGTGCCAGCAGCTACGCGGGTGGCTATGGCTACACCTTC.

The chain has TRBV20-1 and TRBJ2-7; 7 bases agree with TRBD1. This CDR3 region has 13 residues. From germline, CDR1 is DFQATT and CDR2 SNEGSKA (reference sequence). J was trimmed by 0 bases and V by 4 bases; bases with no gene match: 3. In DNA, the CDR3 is TGCAGTGCTATCGGGACAGACTCCTACGAGCAGTACTTC. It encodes CSAIGTDSYEQYF.